The 18 T cell receptor beta chains reported below all come from one sample, sequenced in a study of T cells in Graves' hyperthyroidism and ophthalmopathy. Researchers took RNA transcripts and amplified the TCR beta CDR3 regions from them. The HTBI primer set drove a first-round RT-PCR of the TCR CDR3. TCRdb re-called the multiplex PCR reads through MiXCR, storing one row per CDR3 protein. Of around 350,000 distinct CDR3 sequences in the sample, about 18% were seen once. The specimen was blood. The receptor source for this set is a woman under 30 with Graves' hyperthyroidism.

As for this clonotype: One end of the junction does not line up with germline, which may come from a read error. V usage is TRBV7-2 and J usage is TRBJ2-5; the D gene could be TRBD1 or TRBD2 (5 bases each). Germline V gene data show CDR1 as SGHTA and CDR2 as FQGNSA. The CDR3 has 15 amino acids. CDR3 DNA: TGTGCCAGCATCTTATTAGGGCCACCCTCGGGGACCCGGTACTTC. This sequence encodes CASILLGPPSGTRYF. The full variable domain, its missing parts supplied by reference TRBV7-2 and TRBJ2-5, is GAGVSQSPSNKVTEKGKDVELRCDPISGHTALYWYRQSLGQGLEFLIYFQGNSAPDKSGLPSDRFSAERTGGSVSTLTIQRTQQEDSAVYLCASILLGPPSGTRYFGPGTRLLVL.

The chain carries TRBV20-1 and TRBJ2-5; 7 nucleotides align to TRBD1. The CDR3 consists of 14 residues. Germline lookup yields CDR1 DFQATT and CDR2 SNEGSKA (reference sequence). The CDR3 bases are TGCAGCGCCATACAGACAGGGCCGGGGAAGACCCAGTACTTC. Protein product: CSAIQTGPGKTQYF.

This clonotype was seen repeatedly, ten times or more. V and J are TRBV3-1 and TRBJ1-2, with 7 bases fitting TRBD1. Germline CDR1 is LGHDT and CDR2 is YNNKEL (reference sequence). The J segment lost 2 bases and the V segment lost 1 base, leaving 4 bases of the junction unmatched. The CDR3 has 15 residues. The CDR3, as DNA: TGTGCCAGCAGCCAAGGGGACAGTCTGAACTATGGCTACACCTTC. It codes for CASSQGDSLNYGYTF.

Ten or more counts support this clonotype. The chain employs TRBV12-3 or TRBV12-4 and TRBJ1-2, with a weak D call TRBD1 (5 bases). The V end lost 2 bases, the J end lost 5 bases, and 9 bases lay between the germline ends. This CDR3 is 13 amino acids long. The CDR3 here is CASSLTRVYGYTF. The DNA for the CDR3 is TGTGCCAGCAGTTTAACCAGGGTTTATGGCTACACCTTC.

In its sample, this clonotype was seen many times. The chain combines TRBV6-5 with TRBJ2-5; D uncertain. The CDR3 totals 16 residues. Trimming took 0 bases from V and 4 from J, leaving 15 bases between them. Germline-derived CDR1 and CDR2 are MNHEY and SVGAGI. The CDR3 bases are TGTGCCAGCAGTTACTCGTTATCTGCGGCAGGAGAGACCCAGTACTTC. It codes for CASSYSLSAAGETQYF.

This clonotype appeared many times. V gene TRBV11-3 combines with J gene TRBJ2-2; D call uncertain. V lost 5 bases to trimming and J lost 6 bases, with 7 bases between them. Germline V gives CDR1 SGHNT, CDR2 YENEEA. The CDR3 loop spans 12 amino acids. The DNA for the CDR3 is TGTGCCAGCAGCGCCAATTCCGGGGAGCTGTTTTTT. Translation gives CASSANSGELFF. Together with reference TRBV11-3 and TRBJ2-2, the CDR3 gives the full variable domain: EAGVVQSPRYKIIEKKQPVAFWCNPISGHNTLYWYLQNLGQGPELLIRYENEEAVDDSQLPKDRFSAERLKGVDSTLKIQPAELGDSAVYLCASSANSGELFFGEGSRLTVL.

The V call is TRBV6-1, the J call TRBJ2-5; TRBD1 might be the D (6 bases). The length of the CDR3 is 14 residues. In germline, CDR1 is MNHNS, CDR2 SASEGT. V was clipped by 11 bases and J by 5 bases, with 21 bases between them. The CDR3 DNA reads TGTGCCGGAAGACAGGCGGTTGATGTGGAGACCCAGTACTTC. Residues: CAGRQAVDVETQYF.

This clonotype appeared many times. The chain is built from TRBV12-3 or TRBV12-4 and TRBJ2-2; D is undetermined. This CDR3 contains 14 residues. V was trimmed by 1 base and J by 4 bases, leaving 7 bases between them. The CDR3 sequence: CASSLGRSTGELFF. CDR3 coding DNA: TGTGCCAGCAGTTTAGGCCGGAGCACCGGGGAGCTGTTTTTT.

The sample holds many counts of this clonotype. This chain connects TRBV2 to TRBJ2-7; tentatively, D is TRBD1 (6 bases). The V and J ends lost 6 bases and 0 bases respectively, with 12 bases between them. CDR3 length equals 14 residues. Germline V gene data show CDR1 as SNHLY and CDR2 as FYNNEI. CDR3 loop: CASRRQDRSYEQYF. The CDR3, as DNA: TGTGCCAGCAGGAGACAGGACCGCTCCTACGAGCAGTACTTC. Combining the CDR3 with reference TRBV2 and TRBJ2-7 gives the whole variable domain EPEVTQTPSHQVTQMGQEVILRCVPISNHLYFYWYRQILGQKVEFLVSFYNNEISEKSEIFDDQFSVERPDGSNFTLKIRSTKLEDSAMYFCASRRQDRSYEQYFGPGTRLTVT.

The sample holds many counts of this clonotype. The CDR3 nucleotides read TGTGCCAGCAGCTCGGCAGCATCCTACGAGCAGTACTTC. It encodes CASSSAASYEQYF. The chain is built from TRBV7-9 and TRBJ2-7; no clear D. Trimming stripped 4 bases from V and 1 base from J, with 8 bases between. CDR1 is SEHNR and CDR2 is FQNEAQ in the germline V gene (reference sequence). CDR3 size: 13 residues.

This clonotype showed up many times. The rearrangement uses TRBV3-1 and TRBJ2-7; tentatively, D is TRBD2 (6 bases). CDR1 is LGHDT, CDR2 YNNKEL, per germline (reference sequence). V was cut by 5 bases and J by 1 base, with 12 bases left in between. The CDR3 runs to 14 residues. CDR3 sequence: CASSNSGQSYEQYF. In DNA, the CDR3 is TGTGCCAGCAGCAATAGCGGCCAATCCTACGAGCAGTACTTC.

In this sample, this clonotype turned up many times. This rearrangement joins TRBV20-1 to TRBJ2-5, with 9 bases matching TRBD2. Germline trimming cut 4 bases from V and 1 base from J; bases unmatched to any gene: 7. This CDR3 has 15 amino acids. Germline V gives CDR1 DFQATT, CDR2 SNEGSKA (reference sequence). The DNA of the CDR3 is TGCAGTGCTATAGGGACTAGCTCGAGCCAAGAGACCCAGTACTTC. It is translated as CSAIGTSSSQETQYF.

This clonotype was observed at least ten times. The chain combines TRBV12-3 or TRBV12-4 with TRBJ1-1; possible D gene TRBD1, 5 bases. V was clipped by 7 bases and J by 0 bases, with 9 bases between them. The CDR3 extends over 13 amino acids. CDR3 in DNA: TGTGCCAGCACCGGGACGTTGAACACTGAAGCTTTCTTT. This codes for CASTGTLNTEAFF.

CDR3 region: CASTTRGGSGTEAFF. Here the CDR3 DNA reads TGTGCCAGTACCACGCGGGGGGGGTCAGGCACTGAAGCTTTCTTT. The V call is TRBV19, the J call TRBJ1-1; weak D call: TRBD1 (5 bases). Trimming removed 7 bases at V and 4 bases at J, with 19 bases between. This CDR3 comprises 15 residues. Germline CDR1 is LNHDA and CDR2 is SQIVND (reference sequence).

The CDR3 coding sequence is TGTGCCAGCAGCGTAGAAGGGTCGGACACTGAAGCTTTCTTT. This sequence encodes CASSVEGSDTEAFF. The chain joins TRBV9 to TRBJ1-1; D unclear. V shed 0 bases and J shed 3 bases, with 9 bases lying between them. The CDR3 spans 14 residues. Per the germline V gene, CDR1 is SGDLS and CDR2 is YYNGEE.

The rearrangement uses TRBV5-1 and TRBJ2-7; no reliable D call. CDR1 is SGHRS, CDR2 YFSETQ, per germline. This CDR3 has 15 residues. V was shortened by 5 bases and J by 0 bases, with 15 bases between the two germline ends. The CDR3 sequence: CASSISSGSSYEQYF. The CDR3 DNA reads as TGCGCCAGCAGTATATCTTCGGGCAGCTCCTACGAGCAGTACTTC. Full variable domain (remainder filled in from reference TRBV5-1 and TRBJ2-7): KAGVTQTPRYLIKTRGQQVTLSCSPISGHRSVSWYQQTPGQGLQFLFEYFSETQRNKGNFPGRFSGRQFSNSRSEMNVSTLELGDSALYLCASSISSGSSYEQYFGPGTRLTVT.

This clonotype was found once. Possible read error: a much larger clone is one base away. The chain employs TRBV10-3 and TRBJ2-7; no clear D gene. Trimming cost V 3 bases and J 0 bases, with 3 bases left between them. CDR3 length equals 12 residues. CDR1 and CDR2 from the germline V gene are ENHRY and SYGVKD. The DNA of the CDR3 is TGTGCCATCAGTGACAGCTCCTACGAGCAGTACTTC. This sequence encodes CAISDSSYEQYF.

In its sample, this clonotype was seen many times. The V and J genes are TRBV27 and TRBJ1-1, with D tentatively TRBD1 (5 bases). From germline, CDR1 is MNHEY and CDR2 SMNVEV (reference sequence). Trimming removed 5 bases at V and 4 bases at J, with 8 bases between. There are 12 residues in the CDR3. CDR3 loop: CASSQGATEAFF. The CDR3 region has the DNA TGTGCCAGCAGTCAAGGGGCCACTGAAGCTTTCTTT.